The rows below give T cell receptor beta chains drawn from one sample of a study of tumor-infiltrating lymphocytes in primary liver carcinoma. Each CDR3 protein is one row after TCRdb ran MiXCR on the multiplex PCR reads. Of about 320,000 distinct CDR3 sequences listed, over 55% are singletons. The sequencing sample was made of peripheral blood. Source of these receptors: a man aged 35-49 years with primary liver carcinoma and hepatitis B virus infection. Both conserved end residues are part of each CDR3. Each record gives: V gene, D gene, clone size, J gene, CDR3 protein, CDR3 DNA. The D gene is left open where the match is weak. For some rows the clone size is stated as once, few or many, or as a class when expanded; others skip it.

TRBV11-3	.	.	TRBJ2-2	CGSSLAGGPSGELVF	TGTGGCAGCAGCTTGGCCGGAGGGCCTTCCGGGGAGCTGGTTTTT
TRBV5-5	TRBD1	.	TRBJ2-1	CASSFYVLVGQGSNEQFF	TGTGCCAGCAGCTTCTACGTATTGGTAGGACAGGGTAGCAATGAGCAGTTCTTC
TRBV11-1	.	many	TRBJ2-3	CASSLVQRTDTQYF	TGTGCCAGCAGCTTAGTCCAACGCACAGATACGCAGTATTTT
TRBV4-2	.	many	TRBJ1-2	CASSQDRDYGYTF	TGTGCCAGCAGCCAAGATCGGGACTATGGCTACACCTTC
TRBV5-1	.	.	TRBJ2-1	CASSLRMRDEQFF	TGCGCCAGCAGCTTGAGGATGAGGGATGAGCAGTTCTTC
TRBV11-2	.	medium-sized	TRBJ2-1	CASSLAGTWQFF	TGTGCCAGCAGCTTAGCCGGGACCTGGCAGTTCTTC
TRBV12-3/TRBV12-4	.	many	TRBJ2-1	CASSLWGEQFF	TGTGCCAGCAGTTTGTGGGGTGAGCAGTTCTTC
TRBV5-1	.	few	TRBJ2-7	CASRDGTGSYEQYF	TGCGCCAGCAGGGATGGGACTGGCTCCTACGAGCAGTACTTC
TRBV7-8	.	few	TRBJ2-5	CASSLWLAPQETQYF	TGTGCCAGCAGCTTATGGCTAGCGCCCCAAGAGACCCAGTACTTC
TRBV11-3	.	once	TRBJ1-1	CASSPGGSFIEAFF	TGTGCCAGCAGCCCGGGGGGTAGTTTCATTGAAGCTTTCTTT
TRBV7-9	.	.	TRBJ2-7	CASSNLDSDEQYF	TGTGCCAGCAGCAATTTGGACAGCGATGAGCAGTACTTC
TRBV30	.	many	TRBJ2-3	CAWSLKGTDTQYF	TGTGCCTGGAGTTTGAAAGGCACAGATACGCAGTATTTT
TRBV6-5	TRBD2	many	TRBJ2-3	CASSYGTSDADTQYF	TGTGCCAGCAGTTACGGGACTAGCGACGCAGATACGCAGTATTTT
TRBV29-1	TRBD2	.	TRBJ2-4	CSASSGGEAKNIQYF	TGCAGCGCCTCCTCGGGGGGGGAAGCCAAAAACATTCAGTACTTC
TRBV6-6	.	few	TRBJ1-3	CASSDTGLGNTIYF	TGTGCCAGCAGTGACACAGGGTTGGGAAACACCATATATTTT
TRBV6-5	TRBD1	many	TRBJ1-2	CASSAGGGYTF	TGTGCCAGCAGTGCAGGGGGAGGCTACACCTTC
TRBV11-1	.	.	TRBJ2-5	CANTPGAEVETQYF	TGTGCCAACACCCCCGGGGCAGAGGTAGAGACCCAGTACTTC
TRBV7-8	TRBD2	.	TRBJ2-1	CASSLERRWLAGFNEQFF	TGTGCCAGCAGCTTAGAGAGGCGATGGCTAGCGGGATTTAATGAGCAGTTCTTC
TRBV28	TRBD2	few	TRBJ2-3	CASQKIAGYRTDTQYF	TGTGCCAGCCAGAAAATAGCGGGATATCGCACAGATACGCAGTATTTT
TRBV6-1	.	.	TRBJ1-2	CTSSEVAPRGYTF	TGTACCAGCAGTGAAGTGGCCCCCCGAGGCTACACCTTC
TRBV30	.	few	TRBJ1-1	CAWSRLREAFF	TGTGCCTGGAGTAGGCTGAGGGAAGCTTTCTTT
TRBV28	.	.	TRBJ2-5	CASSRAETQYF	TGTGCCAGCAGCAGGGCAGAGACCCAGTACTTC
TRBV6-1	TRBD2	few	TRBJ2-7	CASVTSGLYEQYF	TGTGCCAGCGTCACTAGCGGACTCTACGAGCAGTACTTC
TRBV5-1	.	.	TRBJ2-5	CASSGATEEETQYF	TGCGCCAGCAGCGGGGCGACAGAGGAAGAGACCCAGTACTTC
TRBV4-1	.	.	TRBJ2-7	CASSPLWQDRNEQYF	TGCGCCAGCAGCCCTCTGTGGCAAGACCGAAACGAGCAGTACTTC
TRBV6-4	TRBD1	.	TRBJ1-5	CASSPPPGQEQNYSNQPQHF	TGTGCCAGCAGTCCCCCCCCGGGACAGGAACAAAATTATAGCAATCAGCCCCAGCATTTT
TRBV11-3	.	many	TRBJ2-7	CASSPVTRDYEQYF	TGTGCCAGCAGCCCCGTCACGCGGGACTACGAGCAGTACTTC
TRBV6-5	TRBD1	many	TRBJ2-1	CASSSTGGHYNEQFF	TGTGCCAGCAGTTCAACAGGGGGCCATTACAATGAGCAGTTCTTC
TRBV6-2/TRBV6-3	TRBD2	.	TRBJ2-5	CVSSSGLANTQYF	TGTGTCAGCAGTTCCGGACTAGCGAACACCCAATACTTC
TRBV6-2/TRBV6-3	.	few	TRBJ1-2	CASSYSRGYGYTF	TGTGCCAGCAGTTACTCACGAGGGTATGGCTACACCTTC
TRBV4-2	.	few	TRBJ1-5	CASSQGTTQPLHF	TGTGCCAGCAGCCAGGGTACGACTCAGCCCCTGCATTTT
TRBV18	TRBD1	.	TRBJ2-7	CASSPPPGQGTYGQYF	TGTGCCAGCTCACCACCTCCGGGACAGGGGACGTACGGGCAGTACTTC
TRBV14	.	.	TRBJ1-1	CASNQGGGTEAFF	TGTGCCAGCAACCAAGGAGGGGGCACTGAAGCTTTCTTT
TRBV24-1	TRBD2	few	TRBJ2-3	CATSDPGLAGGDTQYF	TGTGCCACCAGTGACCCGGGACTAGCGGGAGGAGATACGCAGTATTTT
TRBV13	TRBD2	.	TRBJ2-7	CASNQGAGVDEQYF	TGTGCCAGCAACCAAGGAGCGGGAGTAGACGAGCAGTACTTC
TRBV6-2/TRBV6-3	.	many	TRBJ2-5	CASNPGGLLETQYF	TGTGCCAGCAACCCTGGGGGGCTCCTAGAGACCCAGTACTTC
TRBV11-3	.	many	TRBJ2-1	CASSSQTSAEQFF	TGTGCCAGCAGCTCCCAGACTAGTGCCGAGCAGTTCTTC
TRBV11-2	TRBD2	once	TRBJ2-7	CASSRDSGSSYEQYF	TGTGCCAGCAGCCGCGATAGCGGGAGTTCCTACGAGCAGTACTTC
TRBV29-1	.	many	TRBJ2-1	CSVEGPANNEQFF	TGCAGCGTTGAGGGGCCAGCGAACAATGAGCAGTTCTTC
TRBV4-1	.	.	TRBJ2-7	CASSQDLVREQYF	TGCGCCAGCAGCCAAGATTTAGTCCGCGAGCAGTACTTC
TRBV6-6	TRBD1	many	TRBJ1-5	CASSYGTGANNQPQHF	TGTGCCAGCAGTTACGGGACAGGGGCGAACAATCAGCCCCAGCATTTT
TRBV11-2	TRBD2	many	TRBJ2-5	CASSGHGLAGQETQYF	TGTGCCAGCAGCGGCCATGGACTAGCGGGACAAGAGACCCAGTACTTC
TRBV6-6	TRBD1	many	TRBJ1-6	CASSYSAGTGDSPLHF	TGTGCCAGCAGTTACTCCGCCGGGACAGGGGATTCACCCCTCCACTTT
TRBV29-1	TRBD1	.	TRBJ1-1	CSATGGLLPDTEAFF	TGCAGCGCGACAGGGGGCCTCCTCCCGGACACTGAAGCTTTCTTT
TRBV6-1	.	many	TRBJ1-1	CASSRVADTEAFF	TGTGCCAGCAGTAGGGTGGCGGACACTGAAGCTTTCTTT
TRBV6-4	.	few	TRBJ2-3	CASRRYFTSTDTQYF	TGTGCCAGCAGACGTTATTTCACGAGCACAGATACGCAGTATTTT
TRBV11-2	.	many	TRBJ2-1	CASSPRRFSEQFF	TGTGCCAGCAGCCCGAGGAGGTTTTCTGAGCAGTTCTTC
TRBV14	.	.	TRBJ1-1	CASSPTGLVDTEAFF	TGTGCCAGCAGCCCTACAGGGCTGGTGGACACTGAAGCTTTCTTT
TRBV5-5	.	many	TRBJ1-5	CASSLLGISNQPQHF	TGTGCCAGCAGCTTGCTAGGTATAAGCAATCAGCCCCAGCATTTT
TRBV14	.	few	TRBJ2-3	CASSQGLASHTQYF	TGTGCCAGCAGCCAAGGCCTAGCGTCACATACGCAGTATTTT
TRBV5-4	TRBD2	.	TRBJ2-3	CASSYTGLVFGTQYF	TGTGCCAGCAGCTACACCGGACTAGTGTTCGGTACGCAGTATTTT
TRBV6-6	TRBD1	.	TRBJ1-2	CASSSDRRGGYTF	TGTGCCAGCAGTTCGGACAGGCGGGGTGGCTACACCTTC
TRBV6-1	.	.	TRBJ2-5	CASSELVAQYF	TGTGCTAGCAGTGAATTGGTAGCCCAGTACTTC
TRBV29-1	.	.	TRBJ2-2	CSVDTENTGELFF	TGCAGCGTGGACACGGAGAACACCGGGGAACTGTTTTTT
TRBV12-3/TRBV12-4	TRBD1	many	TRBJ2-3	CASSFWTGSDTQYF	TGTGCCAGCAGTTTCTGGACAGGGTCAGATACGCAGTATTTT
TRBV11-3	.	once	TRBJ2-3	CASSLDGSYTDTQYF	TGTGCCAGCAGCTTAGATGGCAGCTACACAGATACGCAGTATTTT
TRBV29-1	TRBD1	many	TRBJ2-7	CSAARDRAREQYF	TGCAGCGCTGCTCGGGACAGGGCACGCGAGCAGTACTTC